The 24 T cell receptor beta chains presented below share a single source sample, sequenced in a study of OX40 agonist ivuxolimab in advanced cancers. Method: immunoSEQ multiplex PCR; TCRdb's copy keeps in-frame clones and lacks some. In the table there are around 35,000 clones, approximately 90% of which are singletons. The sequences come from CD4+ or CD8+ T cells sorted from blood, collected in a trial of the OX40 agonist ivuxolimab. The receptors come from an adult with an advanced solid tumor such as melanoma, head and neck, liver or kidney cancer.

The chain recombines TRBV10-3 with TRBJ2-2; 15 bases map to TRBD2. The germline gives CDR1 ENHRY, CDR2 SYGVKD. V lost 6 bases and J lost 1; bases outside the gene matches: 6. There are 18 residues in the CDR3. The CDR3 nucleotides read TGTGCCATCAGGCCGGGACTAGCGGGAGGAAGGAACACCGGGGAGCTGTTTTTT. It yields the protein CAIRPGLAGGRNTGELFF.

This clone was recorded only once. The chain employs TRBV9 and TRBJ2-7, with a tentative D call TRBD2 (6 bases). Germline V gene lookup returns CDR1 SGDLS and CDR2 YYNGEE. The CDR3 sequence is 15 residues long. Trimming removed 4 bases at V and 3 bases at J, with 17 bases between. CDR3 sequence (DNA): TGTGCCAGCAGCCGCGGACTACCTGATCACTACGAGCAGTACTTC. Protein product: CASSRGLPDHYEQYF.

The CDR3 here is CSVRTGQDLYGYTF. CDR3 nucleotide sequence: TGCAGCGTCCGAACGGGGCAGGACCTCTATGGCTACACCTTC. This chain uses TRBV29-1 with TRBJ1-2; D possibly corresponds to TRBD1 (5 bases). CDR1 is SQVTM, CDR2 ANQGSEA, per germline. V was shortened by 6 bases and J by 4 bases, with 18 bases between the two germline ends. The CDR3 is 14 residues long. Combining the CDR3 with reference TRBV29-1 and TRBJ1-2 gives the whole variable domain SAVISQKPSRDICQRGTSLTIQCQVDSQVTMMFWYRQQPGQSLTLIATANQGSEATYESGFVIDKFPISRPNLTFSTLTVSNMSPEDSSIYLCSVRTGQDLYGYTFGSGTRLTVV.

This chain uses TRBV7-9 with TRBJ2-3, with 10 bases fitting TRBD1. Germline V lookup: CDR1 SEHNR, CDR2 FQNEAQ (reference sequence). This CDR3 has 17 amino acids. The J segment lost 2 bases and the V segment lost 6 bases, leaving 11 bases of the junction unmatched. CDR3 bases: TGTGCCAGCAGTCAATATGCGGACAGGGGGTTCACAGATACGCAGTATTTT. Translation: CASSQYADRGFTDTQYF.

The chain links TRBV7-6 to TRBJ1-1, with 7 bases that match TRBD1. The CDR3 is 16 amino acids. V lost 6 bases and J lost 0; bases outside the gene matches: 10. Germline-derived CDR1 and CDR2 are SGHVS and FNYEAQ. CDR3 in DNA: TGTGCCAGCAGTCCCACAAAAGGGGGCCTGAACACTGAAGCTTTCTTT. This sequence encodes CASSPTKGGLNTEAFF.

The V and J genes are TRBV10-3 and TRBJ2-7; D may be TRBD2 (5 bases). This CDR3 comprises 15 residues. Germline values: CDR1 ENHRY, CDR2 SYGVKD. Trimming pared 2 bases from V and 5 bases from J, leaving 16 bases between. The chain's CDR3 is CAISESGLLDHEQYF. For the CDR3, the DNA is TGTGCCATCAGTGAGAGCGGCCTCTTAGACCACGAGCAGTACTTC.

This clone was picked up one time. The rearrangement links TRBV6-5 to TRBJ2-7; D perhaps matches TRBD2 (7 bases). The CDR3 covers 13 residues. Germline V gene data show CDR1 as MNHEY and CDR2 as SVGAGI. V lost 6 bases to trimming and J lost 12 bases, with 21 bases between them. The CDR3: CASRQGGETGPYF. CDR3 DNA sequence: TGTGCCAGCAGGCAAGGGGGGGAAACTGGGCCGTACTTC.

The DNA for the CDR3 is TGTGCCAGCAGTTTGACAGGGTCGGGCTCCTACGAGCAGTACTTC. It encodes CASSLTGSGSYEQYF. The chain has TRBV6-5 and TRBJ2-7, with 7 bases lining up with TRBD1. CDR1 MNHEY and CDR2 SVGAGI come from the germline V gene. CDR3 size: 15 residues. V shed 4 bases, J shed 0 bases, and the junction held 6 bases outside the gene matches.

Of note for this clone: Its ends do not fully match the called genes, so a read error is possible. This chain uses TRBV5-5 with TRBJ2-7; the match to TRBD2 covers 8 bases. CDR1 and CDR2 from the germline V gene are SGHKS and YYEKEE (reference sequence). The CDR3 spans 17 residues. CDR3: CASSQDPPSTSGYEQYF. CDR3 nucleotides: TGCGCCAGCAGCCAAGATCCACCCTCAACTAGCGGCTACGAGCAGTACTTC.

The rearrangement joins TRBV9 to TRBJ2-7, with 9 nucleotides matching TRBD2. The CDR3 consists of 15 residues. Germline CDR1 and CDR2: SGDLS and YYNGEE. V shed 0 bases and J 5 bases; nucleotides not matched to a gene: 6. The CDR3 coding sequence is TGTGCCAGCAGCGTAGGAGGAGTAGCGGGAGACGAGCAGTACTTC. This codes for CASSVGGVAGDEQYF.

V gene TRBV9 combines with J gene TRBJ2-1, with TRBD1 matching over 7 bases. Per germline, CDR1 SGDLS and CDR2 YYNGEE. The CDR3 length is 14 residues. After removal of 0 bases from V and 10 bases from J, the junction contained 7 bases not matched to a gene. CDR3 protein: CASSVGRGRREQFF. Here the CDR3 DNA reads TGTGCCAGCAGCGTAGGTAGGGGGCGGAGGGAGCAGTTCTTC.

The chain is built from TRBV4-1 and TRBJ1-1; D not resolved. The CDR3 totals 16 residues. The V end was cut by 2 bases, the J end by 1 base, with 14 bases between. The germline gives CDR1 MGHRA, CDR2 YSYEKL. The DNA for the CDR3 is TGCGCCAGCAGCCAAAAGGTAGGCAAAGCGAACACTGAAGCTTTCTTT. This sequence encodes CASSQKVGKANTEAFF.

The chain joins TRBV6-5 to TRBJ2-7, with 8 nucleotides matching TRBD1. The CDR3 spans 11 residues. Trimming at V came to 6 bases and at J to 6 bases, leaving 1 base not matched to a gene. The germline gives CDR1 MNHEY, CDR2 SVGAGI. CDR3 in DNA: TGTGCCAGCAGGACAGGGGTCGAGCAGTACTTC. It codes for CASRTGVEQYF.

This clone appeared a single time. The chain joins TRBV27 to TRBJ1-5, with D possibly TRBD1 on 6 matching bases. Trimming took off 4 bases at V and 3 bases at J, with 13 bases between the two ends. The CDR3 covers 15 residues. CDR1 and CDR2 from the germline V gene are MNHEY and SMNVEV (reference sequence). For the CDR3, the DNA is TGTGCCAGCAGTTACGACAGGTCAGACAATCAGCCCCAGCATTTT. Translation gives CASSYDRSDNQPQHF.

This chain uses TRBV30 with TRBJ2-1; D may correspond to TRBD1 or TRBD2 (5 bases each). The CDR3 runs to 18 residues. Germline V gene sequence: CDR1 GTSNPN, CDR2 SVGIG (reference sequence). Trimming shortened V by 0 bases and J by 4 bases, and 22 bases separated the two germline ends. Here the CDR3 DNA reads TGTGCCTGGAGTGTGGCAGGGCAAGCTAGCTCCCATTACAATGAGCAGTTCTTC. Protein sequence: CAWSVAGQASSHYNEQFF.

This chain links TRBV2 with TRBJ2-1; 8 positions match TRBD2. CDR3 length: 17 residues. In germline, CDR1 is SNHLY, CDR2 FYNNEI. Trimming at V came to 8 bases and at J to 1 base, leaving 13 bases not matched to a gene. CDR3 loop: CASPSEGSGDSYNEQFF. In nucleotides, the CDR3 is TGTGCCAGCCCCTCCGAAGGTAGCGGGGATTCCTACAATGAGCAGTTCTTC.

The table lists this clone with a few counts. This chain links TRBV10-3 with TRBJ1-1, with 7 bases aligning to TRBD1. Per the germline V gene, CDR1 is ENHRY and CDR2 is SYGVKD. With V trimmed by 4 bases and J by 1 base, 6 bases remained unmatched. The CDR3 has 15 residues. The chain's CDR3 is CAISGQGGWNTEAFF. The CDR3 nucleotides are TGTGCCATCAGTGGACAGGGCGGATGGAACACTGAAGCTTTCTTT.

As DNA, the CDR3 is TGTGCCAGCAGTTTAGTAGGGGTCCGGGAAAAACTGTTTTTT. Protein: CASSLVGVREKLFF. The gene calls are TRBV27 and TRBJ1-4; perhaps TRBD1 as D (5 bases). This CDR3 is built from 14 residues. From germline, CDR1 is MNHEY and CDR2 SMNVEV (reference sequence). Deletions cut 2 bases from V and 8 bases from J, with 12 bases between. Using reference TRBV27 and TRBJ1-4 for the parts outside the CDR3, the full variable domain is EAQVTQNPRYLITVTGKKLTVTCSQNMNHEYMSWYRQDPGLGLRQIYYSMNVEVTDKGDVPEGYKVSRKEKRNFPLILESPSPNQTSLYFCASSLVGVREKLFFGSGTQLSVL.

J is TRBJ2-2 and V is TRBV5-6; the D is unclear. This CDR3 is 12 amino acids long. The germline CDR1 and CDR2 sequences are SGHDT and YYEEEE. V was pared by 2 bases and J by 6 bases, with 5 bases between. The CDR3: CASSFSPGELFF. The CDR3 coding sequence is TGTGCCAGCAGCTTTTCCCCCGGGGAGCTGTTTTTT.

This clone was seen only once. The gene calls are TRBV4-3 and TRBJ2-7; 11 bases fit TRBD2. Germline CDR1 reads LGHNA; CDR2 reads YSLEER. V trimming: 4 bases; J trimming: 0 bases; junction bases outside the gene matches: 14. The CDR3 loop spans 19 amino acids. CDR3 DNA sequence: TGCGCCAGCAGCCCCGGGACTAGCGGAGGGGGCCCCAGCTCCTACGAGCAGTACTTC. Residues: CASSPGTSGGGPSSYEQYF.

V usage is TRBV14 and J usage is TRBJ2-3; 8 bases are a match to TRBD2. The length of the CDR3 is 15 residues. V lost 3 bases, J lost 5 bases, and 7 bases stayed unmatched. Germline V gene sequence: CDR1 SGHDN, CDR2 FVKESK. This CDR3 reads CASSHSGRGIDTQYF. CDR3 sequence (DNA): TGTGCCAGCAGCCACAGCGGGAGAGGGATAGATACGCAGTATTTT. Full variable domain (rest looked up from reference TRBV14 and TRBJ2-3): EAGVTQFPSHSVIEKGQTVTLRCDPISGHDNLYWYRRVMGKEIKFLLHFVKESKQDESGMPNNRFLAERTGGTYSTLKVQPAELEDSGVYFCASSHSGRGIDTQYFGPGTRLTVL.

The rearrangement uses TRBV7-9 and TRBJ2-3; the match to TRBD2 covers 8 bases. The length of the CDR3 is 15 residues. Germline lookup yields CDR1 SEHNR and CDR2 FQNEAQ (reference sequence). V shed 5 bases, J shed 6 bases, and the junction held 10 bases outside the gene matches. The CDR3 protein is CASSRTGGTRDTQYF. For the CDR3, the DNA is TGTGCCAGCAGCCGAACCGGAGGGACTAGGGATACGCAGTATTTT.

The V and J genes are TRBV7-3 and TRBJ2-5; no clear D. The J call is uncertain, as TRBJ2-7 better fits the DNA end. Germline V lookup: CDR1 SGHTA, CDR2 FQGTGA. This CDR3 has 10 residues. The CDR3 here is CASSRYEQYF. CDR3 in DNA: TGTGCCAGCAGCCGTTACGAGCAGTACTTC.

J is TRBJ1-1 and V is TRBV9; the match to TRBD1 covers 7 bases. Germline CDR1 SGDLS, CDR2 YYNGEE. J was trimmed by 3 bases and V by 2 bases; bases with no gene match: 7. The CDR3 loop spans 15 amino acids. The CDR3 here is CASSVTGDSDTEAFF. CDR3 nucleotides: TGTGCCAGCAGCGTCACAGGGGATTCGGACACTGAAGCTTTCTTT.